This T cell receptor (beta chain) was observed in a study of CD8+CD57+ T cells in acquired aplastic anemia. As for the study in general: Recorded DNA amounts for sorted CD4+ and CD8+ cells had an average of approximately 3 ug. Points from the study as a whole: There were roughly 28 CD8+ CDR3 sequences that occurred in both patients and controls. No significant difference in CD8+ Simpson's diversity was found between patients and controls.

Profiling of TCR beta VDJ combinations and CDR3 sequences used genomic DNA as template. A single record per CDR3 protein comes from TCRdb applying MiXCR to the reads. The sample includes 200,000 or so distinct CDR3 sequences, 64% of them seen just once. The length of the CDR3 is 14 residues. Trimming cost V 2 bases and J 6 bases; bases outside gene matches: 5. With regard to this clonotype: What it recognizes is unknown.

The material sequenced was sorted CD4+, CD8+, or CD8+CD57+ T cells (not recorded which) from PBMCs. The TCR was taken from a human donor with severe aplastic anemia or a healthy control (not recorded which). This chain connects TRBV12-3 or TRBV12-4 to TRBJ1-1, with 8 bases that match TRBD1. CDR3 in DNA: TGTGCCAGCAGTTTATATGGACAGGGCTCTGAAGCTTTCTTT. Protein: CASSLYGQGSEAFF.